The T cell receptor (beta chain) under discussion was sequenced for a study of PD-1 blockade in mismatch repair-deficient tumors. Turning to the study itself: All were previously treated, progressing patients with over 9 mismatch repair-deficient cancer types. Findings of the study overall: After pembrolizumab, tumor-resident clones rose rapidly, then generally contracted before radiologic responses.

For this clone: The antigen is undetermined.

In germline, CDR1 is MNHEY, CDR2 SVGAGI. This CDR3 has 13 amino acids. V was pared by 0 bases and J by 4 bases, with 7 bases between. Libraries were prepared by immunoSEQ multiplex PCR; TCRdb keeps only in-frame clonotypes and omits some of them. This sample carries over 60,000 clones, about 91% of them seen once, and the ten largest clones take roughly 14%. The V gene is TRBV6-5, the J gene TRBJ2-7; D is unresolved. The receptor was derived from an adult with mismatch repair-deficient cancer. The specimen was peripheral blood, collected 52 weeks after starting pembrolizumab. The CDR3 DNA reads as TGTGCCAGCAGTTACTCGATGGCATACGAGCAGTACTTC. Its protein product is CASSYSMAYEQYF.